This TCR beta chain was identified during a study of control samples from healthy donors and cancer patients. The table came from immunoSEQ multiplex PCR; TCRdb's copy has only in-frame clones and leaves some out. The data hold over 85,000 clones, with just over 90% observed a single time. Germline CDR1 and CDR2: MNHEY and SVGAGI. The CDR3 consists of 14 residues. J was trimmed by 5 bases and V by 2 bases; bases with no gene match: 3. This TCR derives from a woman under 40 in good health. V gene TRBV6-5 combines with J gene TRBJ2-7, with 10 bases fitting TRBD1. The sequenced sample was blood. CDR3 DNA: TGTGCCAGCAGTTACAGGGACAGGGGCCACGAGCAGTACTTC. This encodes CASSYRDRGHEQYF.